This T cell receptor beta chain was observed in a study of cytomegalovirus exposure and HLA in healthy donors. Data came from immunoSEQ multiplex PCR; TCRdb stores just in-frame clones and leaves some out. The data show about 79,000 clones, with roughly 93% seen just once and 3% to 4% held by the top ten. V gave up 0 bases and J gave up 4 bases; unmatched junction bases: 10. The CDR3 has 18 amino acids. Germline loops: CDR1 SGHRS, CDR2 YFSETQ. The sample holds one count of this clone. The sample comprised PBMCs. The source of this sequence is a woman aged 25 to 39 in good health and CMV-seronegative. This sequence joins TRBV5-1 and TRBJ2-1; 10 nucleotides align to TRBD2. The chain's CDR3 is CASSLGLTSGRIYNEQFF. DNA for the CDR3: TGCGCCAGCAGCTTGGGATTGACTAGCGGGCGAATTTACAATGAGCAGTTCTTC.